This TCR beta chain was captured in a study of T cell clonality in common variable immunodeficiency. Regarding the study as a whole: T cell subpopulation sequencing would be needed to explain CVID clonality. TCRbeta clonality was increased in CVID versus healthy controls.

The V end was cut by 5 bases, the J end by 1 base, with 18 bases between. Germline V lookup: CDR1 SGHVS, CDR2 FQNEAQ. The CDR3 totals 17 residues. This clone was counted at least ten times. The antigen remains unidentified. The sequence runs out 3 residues before the end of the CDR3; the remainder is reconstructed from the germline J gene. Assay used: immunoSEQ multiplex PCR; TCRdb lists only in-frame clones, some missing. The counts give approximately 30,000 clones, none of them seen only once; roughly 4.5% is held by the top ten. Both groups were predominantly of Caucasian heritage. The source material was peripheral blood mononuclear cells. This chain links TRBV7-8 with TRBJ2-1; tentative D call: TRBD2 (6 bases). The sequence came from a person aged 18 to 70 in good health. This CDR3 is CASSPTRGSGSYNEQFF. The part of the CDR3 DNA that was read is TGTGCCAGCAGCCCTACCCGGGGGAGTGGATCCTACAATGAG.